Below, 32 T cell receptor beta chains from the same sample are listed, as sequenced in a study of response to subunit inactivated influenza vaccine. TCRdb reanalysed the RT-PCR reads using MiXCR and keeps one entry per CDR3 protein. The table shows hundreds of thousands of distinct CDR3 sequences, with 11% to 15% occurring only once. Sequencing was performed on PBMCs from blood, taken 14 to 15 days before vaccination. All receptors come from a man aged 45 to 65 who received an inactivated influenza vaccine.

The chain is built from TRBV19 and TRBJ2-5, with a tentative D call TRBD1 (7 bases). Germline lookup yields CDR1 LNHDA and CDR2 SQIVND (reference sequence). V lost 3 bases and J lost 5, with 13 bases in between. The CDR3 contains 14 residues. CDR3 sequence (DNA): TGTGCCAGTAGTATCGCGACAGGGAGGGAGACCCAGTACTTC. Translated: CASSIATGRETQYF.

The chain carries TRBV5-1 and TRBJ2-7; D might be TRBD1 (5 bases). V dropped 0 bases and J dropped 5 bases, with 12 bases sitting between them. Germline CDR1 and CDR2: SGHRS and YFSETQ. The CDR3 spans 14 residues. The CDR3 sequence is CASSLAARDNEQYF. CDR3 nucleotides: TGCGCCAGCAGCTTGGCCGCCAGGGATAACGAGCAGTACTTC. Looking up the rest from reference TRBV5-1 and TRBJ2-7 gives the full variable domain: KAGVTQTPRYLIKTRGQQVTLSCSPISGHRSVSWYQQTPGQGLQFLFEYFSETQRNKGNFPGRFSGRQFSNSRSEMNVSTLELGDSALYLCASSLAARDNEQYFGPGTRLTVT.

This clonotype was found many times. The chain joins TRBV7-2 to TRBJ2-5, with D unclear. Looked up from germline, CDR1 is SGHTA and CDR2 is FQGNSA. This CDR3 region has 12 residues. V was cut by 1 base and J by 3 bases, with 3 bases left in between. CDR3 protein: CASSLGEETQYF. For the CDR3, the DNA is TGTGCCAGCAGCTTAGGGGAAGAGACCCAGTACTTC.

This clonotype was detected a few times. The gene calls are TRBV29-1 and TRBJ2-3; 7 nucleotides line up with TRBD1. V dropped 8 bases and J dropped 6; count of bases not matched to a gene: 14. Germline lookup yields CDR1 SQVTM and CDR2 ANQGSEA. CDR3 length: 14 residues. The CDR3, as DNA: TGCAGCACAAGCGACAGGGCCGTCGCGGATACGCAGTATTTT. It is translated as CSTSDRAVADTQYF.

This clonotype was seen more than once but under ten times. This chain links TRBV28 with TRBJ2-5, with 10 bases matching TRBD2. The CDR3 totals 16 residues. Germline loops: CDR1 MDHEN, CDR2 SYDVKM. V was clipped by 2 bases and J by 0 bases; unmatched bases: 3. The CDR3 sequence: CASSLTGTSDQETQYF. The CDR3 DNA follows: TGTGCCAGCAGTTTAACCGGGACTAGCGACCAAGAGACCCAGTACTTC.

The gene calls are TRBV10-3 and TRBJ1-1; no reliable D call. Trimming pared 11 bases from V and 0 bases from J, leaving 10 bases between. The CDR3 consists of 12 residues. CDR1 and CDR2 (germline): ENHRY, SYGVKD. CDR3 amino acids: CAHRAVNTEAFF. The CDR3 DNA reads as TGTGCCCACCGGGCCGTGAACACTGAAGCTTTCTTT.

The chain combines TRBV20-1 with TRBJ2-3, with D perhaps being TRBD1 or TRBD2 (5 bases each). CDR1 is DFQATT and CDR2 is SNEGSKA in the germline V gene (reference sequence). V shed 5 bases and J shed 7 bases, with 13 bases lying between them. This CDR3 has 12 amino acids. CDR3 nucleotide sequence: TGCAGTGCTCCGGGACGGAGCCATACGCAGTATTTT. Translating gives CSAPGRSHTQYF.

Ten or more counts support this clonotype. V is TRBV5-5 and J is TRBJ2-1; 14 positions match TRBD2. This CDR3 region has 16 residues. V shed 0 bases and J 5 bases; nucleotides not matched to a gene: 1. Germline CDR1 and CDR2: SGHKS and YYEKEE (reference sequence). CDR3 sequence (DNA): TGTGCCAGCAGCTTGGTGGGACTAGCGGGAGACAATGAGCAGTTCTTC. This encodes CASSLVGLAGDNEQFF.

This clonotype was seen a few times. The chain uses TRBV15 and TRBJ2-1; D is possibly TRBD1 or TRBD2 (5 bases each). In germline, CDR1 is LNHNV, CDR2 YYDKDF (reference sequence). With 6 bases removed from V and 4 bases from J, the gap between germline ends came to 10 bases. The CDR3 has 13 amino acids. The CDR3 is CATSRDVYNEQFF. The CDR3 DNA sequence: TGTGCCACCAGTAGGGACGTTTACAATGAGCAGTTCTTC.

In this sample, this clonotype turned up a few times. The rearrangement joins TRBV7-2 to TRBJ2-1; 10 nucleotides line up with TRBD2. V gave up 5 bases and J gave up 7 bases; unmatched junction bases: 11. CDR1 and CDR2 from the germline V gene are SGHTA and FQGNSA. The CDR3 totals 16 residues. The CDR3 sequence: CASSPEGSGGLNEQFF. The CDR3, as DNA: TGTGCCAGCAGCCCCGAGGGTAGCGGGGGGCTTAATGAGCAGTTCTTC.

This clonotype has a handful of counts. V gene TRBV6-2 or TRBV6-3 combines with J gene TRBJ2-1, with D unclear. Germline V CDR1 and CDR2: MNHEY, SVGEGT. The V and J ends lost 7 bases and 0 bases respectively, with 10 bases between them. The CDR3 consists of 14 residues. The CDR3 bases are TGTGCCAGCACCCCGCGATTCTCCTACAATGAGCAGTTCTTC. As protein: CASTPRFSYNEQFF.

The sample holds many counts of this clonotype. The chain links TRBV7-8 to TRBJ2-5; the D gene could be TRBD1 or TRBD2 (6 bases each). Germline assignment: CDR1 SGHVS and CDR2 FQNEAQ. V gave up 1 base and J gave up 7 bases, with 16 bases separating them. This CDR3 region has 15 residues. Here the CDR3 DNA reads TGTGCCAGCAGCTTAGGGGGGGCCGAACCAGCGACCCAGTACTTC. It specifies CASSLGGAEPATQYF. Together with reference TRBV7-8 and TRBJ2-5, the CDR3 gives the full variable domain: GAGVSQSPRYKVAKRGQDVALRCDPISGHVSLFWYQQALGQGPEFLTYFQNEAQLDKSGLPSDRFFAERPEGSVSTLKIQRTQQEDSAVYLCASSLGGAEPATQYFGPGTRLLVL.

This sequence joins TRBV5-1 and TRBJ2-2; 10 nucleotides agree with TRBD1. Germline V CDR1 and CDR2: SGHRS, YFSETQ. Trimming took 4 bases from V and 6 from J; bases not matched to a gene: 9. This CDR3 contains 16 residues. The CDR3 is CASSPRDRGIPGELFF. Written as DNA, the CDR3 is TGCGCCAGCAGCCCGCGGGACAGGGGTATCCCCGGGGAGCTGTTTTTT.

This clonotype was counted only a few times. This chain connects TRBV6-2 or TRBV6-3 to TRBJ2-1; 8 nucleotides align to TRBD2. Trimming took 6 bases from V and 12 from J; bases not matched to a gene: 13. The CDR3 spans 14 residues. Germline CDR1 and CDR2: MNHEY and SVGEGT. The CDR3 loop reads CASRTTGPGLGQFF. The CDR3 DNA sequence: TGTGCCAGCAGAACAACAGGCCCGGGACTAGGGCAGTTCTTC.

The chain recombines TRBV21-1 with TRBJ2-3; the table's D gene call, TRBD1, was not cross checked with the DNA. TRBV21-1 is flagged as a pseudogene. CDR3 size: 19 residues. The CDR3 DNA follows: TGTGCCAGCAGCACAGGGACAGGGGCCGTGCACCACGAGGCAGATACGCAGTATTTT. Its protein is CASSTGTGAVHHEADTQYF.

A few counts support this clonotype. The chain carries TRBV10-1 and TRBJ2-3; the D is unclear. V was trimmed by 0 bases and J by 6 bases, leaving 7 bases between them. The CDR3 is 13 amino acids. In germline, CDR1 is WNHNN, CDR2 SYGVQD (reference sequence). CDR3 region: CASSESLGDTQYF. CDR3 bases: TGCGCCAGCAGTGAGTCATTGGGCGATACGCAGTATTTT.

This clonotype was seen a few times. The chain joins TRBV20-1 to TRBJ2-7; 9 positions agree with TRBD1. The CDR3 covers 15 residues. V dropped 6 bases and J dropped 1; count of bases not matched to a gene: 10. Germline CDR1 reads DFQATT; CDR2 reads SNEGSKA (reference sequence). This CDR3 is CSAVPHRGLSYEQYF. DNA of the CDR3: TGCAGTGCCGTACCCCACAGGGGGCTATCCTACGAGCAGTACTTC.

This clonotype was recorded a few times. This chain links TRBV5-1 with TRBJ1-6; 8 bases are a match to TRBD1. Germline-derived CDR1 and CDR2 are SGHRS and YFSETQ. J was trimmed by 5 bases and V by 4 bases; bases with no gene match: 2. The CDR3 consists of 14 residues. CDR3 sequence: CASSGGQDNSPLHF. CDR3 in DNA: TGCGCCAGCAGCGGGGGACAGGATAATTCACCCCTCCACTTT.

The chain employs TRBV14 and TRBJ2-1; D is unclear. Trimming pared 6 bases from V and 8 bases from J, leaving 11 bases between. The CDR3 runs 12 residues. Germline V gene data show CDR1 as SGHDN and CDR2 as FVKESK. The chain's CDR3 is CASSRFAYEQFF. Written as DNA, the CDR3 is TGTGCCAGCAGTCGATTTGCGTATGAGCAGTTCTTC.

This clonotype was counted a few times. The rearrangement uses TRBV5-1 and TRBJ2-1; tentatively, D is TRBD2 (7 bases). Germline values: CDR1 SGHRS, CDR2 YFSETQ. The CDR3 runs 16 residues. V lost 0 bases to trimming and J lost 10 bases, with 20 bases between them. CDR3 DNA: TGCGCCAGCAGCTTGGGTAGGGGGGGGCCGATTGGGGAGCAGTTCTTC. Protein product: CASSLGRGGPIGEQFF.

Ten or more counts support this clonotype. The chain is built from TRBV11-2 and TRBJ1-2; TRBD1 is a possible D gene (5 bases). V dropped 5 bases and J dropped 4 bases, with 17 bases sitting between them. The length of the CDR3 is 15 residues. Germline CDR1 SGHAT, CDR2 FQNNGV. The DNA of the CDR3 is TGTGCCAGCAGCCCGCAGGGCTCAGCTTCCTATGGCTACACCTTC. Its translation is CASSPQGSASYGYTF.

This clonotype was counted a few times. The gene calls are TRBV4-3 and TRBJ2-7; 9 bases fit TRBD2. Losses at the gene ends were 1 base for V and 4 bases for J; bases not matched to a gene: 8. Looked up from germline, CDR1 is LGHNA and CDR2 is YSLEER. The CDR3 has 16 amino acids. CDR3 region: CASSQAVSGSGYEQYF. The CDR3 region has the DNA TGCGCCAGCAGCCAAGCCGTTAGCGGGAGTGGTTACGAGCAGTACTTC.

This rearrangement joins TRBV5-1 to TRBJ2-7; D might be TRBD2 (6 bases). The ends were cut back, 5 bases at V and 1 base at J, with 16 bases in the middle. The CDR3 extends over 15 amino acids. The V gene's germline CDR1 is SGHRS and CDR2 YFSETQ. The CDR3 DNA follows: TGCGCCAGCAGGCGTCGGGACGGGGGTTCCTACGAGCAGTACTTC. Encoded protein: CASRRRDGGSYEQYF.

The CDR3 here is CASSLDIGRGLLHSSEAFF. The CDR3, as DNA: TGTGCCAGCAGTTTAGACATCGGCAGGGGGCTACTACATTCTTCTGAAGCTTTCTTT. This chain uses TRBV28 with TRBJ1-1; 8 nucleotides line up with TRBD1. The CDR3 is 19 residues long. The V segment lost 2 bases and the J segment 6 bases; nucleotides outside the gene matches: 20. The germline V gene encodes CDR1 MDHEN and CDR2 SYDVKM.

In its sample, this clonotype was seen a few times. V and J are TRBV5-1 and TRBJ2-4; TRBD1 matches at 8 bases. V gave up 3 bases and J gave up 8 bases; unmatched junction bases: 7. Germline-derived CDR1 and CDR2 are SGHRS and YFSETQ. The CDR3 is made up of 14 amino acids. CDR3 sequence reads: CASSWPGQEDIQYF. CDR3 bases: TGCGCCAGCAGCTGGCCGGGACAGGAGGACATTCAGTACTTC.

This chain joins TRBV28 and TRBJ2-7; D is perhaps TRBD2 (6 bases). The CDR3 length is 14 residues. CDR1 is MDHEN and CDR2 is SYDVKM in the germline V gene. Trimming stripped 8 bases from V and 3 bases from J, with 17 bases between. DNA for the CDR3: TGTGCCAGCTCCACCGGGACTGTCGTCTACGAGCAGTACTTC. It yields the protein CASSTGTVVYEQYF.

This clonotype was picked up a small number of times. CDR3 DNA: TGTGCCAGCAGGGATAGATATCCGGGACTAGCGGGAGCCCGGATTTACGAGCAGTACTTC. It is translated as CASRDRYPGLAGARIYEQYF. This rearrangement joins TRBV28 to TRBJ2-7, with 14 bases matching TRBD2. The ends lost 6 bases at V and 4 bases at J; junction bases unmatched: 20. In germline, CDR1 is MDHEN, CDR2 SYDVKM. CDR3 length: 20 residues. Supplemented by reference TRBV28 and TRBJ2-7, the full variable domain reads DVKVTQSSRYLVKRTGEKVFLECVQDMDHENMFWYRQDPGLGLRLIYFSYDVKMKEKGDIPEGYSVSREKKERFSLILESASTNQTSMYLCASRDRYPGLAGARIYEQYFGPGTRLTVT.

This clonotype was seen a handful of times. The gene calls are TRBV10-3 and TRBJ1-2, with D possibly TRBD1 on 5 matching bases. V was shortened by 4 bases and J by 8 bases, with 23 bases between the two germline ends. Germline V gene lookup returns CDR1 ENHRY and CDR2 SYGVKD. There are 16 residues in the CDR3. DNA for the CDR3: TGTGCCATCAGTGGCGGAAGGGCTAGGGGCGCGGAAGGCTACACCTTC. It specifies CAISGGRARGAEGYTF.

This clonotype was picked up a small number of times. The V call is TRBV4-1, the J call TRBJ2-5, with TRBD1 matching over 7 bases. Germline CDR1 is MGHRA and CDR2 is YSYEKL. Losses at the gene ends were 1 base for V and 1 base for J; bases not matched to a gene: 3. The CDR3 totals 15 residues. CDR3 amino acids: CASSQGAGGQETQYF. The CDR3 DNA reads TGCGCCAGCAGCCAAGGGGCAGGGGGCCAAGAGACCCAGTACTTC.

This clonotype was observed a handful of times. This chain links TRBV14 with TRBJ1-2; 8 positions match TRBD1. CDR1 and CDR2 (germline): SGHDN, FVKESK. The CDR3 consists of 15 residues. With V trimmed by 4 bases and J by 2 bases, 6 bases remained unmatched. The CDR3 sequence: CASSRGQGLNYGYTF. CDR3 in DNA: TGTGCCAGCAGCCGAGGACAGGGACTGAACTATGGCTACACCTTC.

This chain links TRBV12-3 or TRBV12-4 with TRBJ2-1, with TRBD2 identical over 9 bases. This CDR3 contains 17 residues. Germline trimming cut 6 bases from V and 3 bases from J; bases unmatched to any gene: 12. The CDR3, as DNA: TGTGCCAGCAGGCCGAGCCCCGGACTAGCGTTCTACAATGAGCAGTTCTTC. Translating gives CASRPSPGLAFYNEQFF.

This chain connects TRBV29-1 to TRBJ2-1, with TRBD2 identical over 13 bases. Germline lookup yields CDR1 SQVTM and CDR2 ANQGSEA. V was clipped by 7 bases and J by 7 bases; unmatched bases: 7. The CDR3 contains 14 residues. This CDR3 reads CSGVTSGRRNEQFF. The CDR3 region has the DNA TGCAGCGGCGTGACTAGCGGGAGGAGGAATGAGCAGTTCTTC.